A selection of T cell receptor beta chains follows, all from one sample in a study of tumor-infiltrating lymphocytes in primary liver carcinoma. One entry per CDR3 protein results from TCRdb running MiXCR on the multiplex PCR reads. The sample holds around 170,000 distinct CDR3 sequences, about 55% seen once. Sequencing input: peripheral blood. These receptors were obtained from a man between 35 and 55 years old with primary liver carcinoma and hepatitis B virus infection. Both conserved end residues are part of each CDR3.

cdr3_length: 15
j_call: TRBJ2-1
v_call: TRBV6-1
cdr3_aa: CARSVHRAPSNEQFF

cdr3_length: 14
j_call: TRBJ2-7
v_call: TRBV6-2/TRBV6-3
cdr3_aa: CATRDSGTFYEQYF

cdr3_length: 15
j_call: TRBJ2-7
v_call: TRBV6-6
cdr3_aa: CASSPAAGAYYEQYF

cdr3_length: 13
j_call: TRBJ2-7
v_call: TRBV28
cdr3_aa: CASRLQTTYEQYF

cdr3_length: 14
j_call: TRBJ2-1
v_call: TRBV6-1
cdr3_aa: CASSEVGSSAEQFF

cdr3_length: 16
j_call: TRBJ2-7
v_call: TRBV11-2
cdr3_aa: CASSLDLGDPTYEQYF

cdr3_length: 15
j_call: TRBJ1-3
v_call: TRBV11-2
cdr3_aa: CASSLHREFGNTIYF

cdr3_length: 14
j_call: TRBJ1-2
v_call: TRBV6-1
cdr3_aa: CASSAQWGEDGYTF

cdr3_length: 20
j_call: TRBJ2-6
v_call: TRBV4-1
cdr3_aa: CASSQVKFTGGMFRANVLTF

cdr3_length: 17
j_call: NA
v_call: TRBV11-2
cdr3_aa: CASSSNSGTGFNKPQYF

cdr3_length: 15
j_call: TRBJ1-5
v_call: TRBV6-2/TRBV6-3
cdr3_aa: CASSTGQGGNQPQHF

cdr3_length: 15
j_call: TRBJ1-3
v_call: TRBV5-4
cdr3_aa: CASSFSGPAGNTIYF

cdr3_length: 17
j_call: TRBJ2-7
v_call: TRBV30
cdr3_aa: CAWSVMDRGLTSYEQYF

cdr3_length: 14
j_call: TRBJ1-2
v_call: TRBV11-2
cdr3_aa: CASSPGTDPYGYTF

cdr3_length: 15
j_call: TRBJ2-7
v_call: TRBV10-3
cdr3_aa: CAISASGQGATEQYF

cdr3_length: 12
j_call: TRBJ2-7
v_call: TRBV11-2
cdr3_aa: CASSLVDGEQHF

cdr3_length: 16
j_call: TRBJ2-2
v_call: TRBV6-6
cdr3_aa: CASSPGPTSDTGELFF

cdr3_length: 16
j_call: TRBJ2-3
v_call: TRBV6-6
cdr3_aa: CTSSYLLVPPTDTQYF

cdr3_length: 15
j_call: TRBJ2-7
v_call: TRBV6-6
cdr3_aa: CASTYLSGRPYEQYF

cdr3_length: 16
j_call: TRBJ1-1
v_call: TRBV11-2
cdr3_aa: CASSRDGSAPNTEALF

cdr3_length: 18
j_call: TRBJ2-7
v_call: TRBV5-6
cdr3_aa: CASSLGGGLAGASYEQYF

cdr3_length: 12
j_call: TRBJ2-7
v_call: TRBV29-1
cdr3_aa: CSVEDNRDEQYF

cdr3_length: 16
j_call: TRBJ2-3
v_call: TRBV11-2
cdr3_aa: CASNSRLAASTDTPYF